The 29 T cell receptor beta chains listed next were all sequenced from one sample in a study of identifying expanded T cells in peripheral blood. Libraries were prepared by immunoSEQ multiplex PCR; TCRdb keeps only in-frame clonotypes and omits some of them. Of roughly 56,000 clones listed, approximately 80% are singletons. What was sequenced was blood. The receptors stem from a person aged 18 to 70 in good health.

The rearrangement joins TRBV4-1 to TRBJ1-1; D remains ambiguous. The CDR3 extends over 17 amino acids. V lost 0 bases to trimming and J lost 3 bases, with 17 bases between them. Germline CDR1 is MGHRA and CDR2 is YSYEKL. The CDR3 reads CASSQDLSVAHDTEAFF. CDR3 in DNA: TGCGCCAGCAGCCAAGATCTTAGCGTCGCACATGACACTGAAGCTTTCTTT.

The chain recombines TRBV7-7 with TRBJ2-3; possibly TRBD1 for D (5 bases). Germline loops: CDR1 SSHAT, CDR2 FNYEAQ (reference sequence). This CDR3 region has 13 residues. The ends were cut back, 1 base at V and 3 bases at J, with 5 bases in the middle. In DNA form, the CDR3 reads TGTGCCAGCAGCTTAGGACAGACAGATACGCAGTATTTT. Translating gives CASSLGQTDTQYF. Full variable domain (outside the CDR3, taken from reference TRBV7-7 and TRBJ2-3): GAGVSQSPRYKVTKRGQDVTLRCDPISSHATLYWYQQALGQGPEFLTYFNYEAQPDKSGLPSDRFSAERPEGSISTLTIQRTEQRDSAMYRCASSLGQTDTQYFGPGTRLTVL.

In this sample, this clone turned up a few times. The rearrangement links TRBV19 to TRBJ1-2, with TRBD1 as a possible D gene (5 bases). This CDR3 has 13 amino acids. Germline assignment: CDR1 LNHDA and CDR2 SQIVND (reference sequence). The V and J ends lost 2 bases and 4 bases respectively, with 8 bases between them. This CDR3 reads CASSIQGPYGYTF. Written as DNA, the CDR3 is TGTGCCAGTAGTATACAGGGTCCCTATGGCTACACCTTC.

The gene calls are TRBV19 and TRBJ2-7, with 9 bases that match TRBD1. V was pared by 6 bases and J by 3 bases, with 6 bases of the junction left unmatched. The CDR3 runs 14 residues. Germline-derived CDR1 and CDR2 are LNHDA and SQIVND (reference sequence). This CDR3 reads CASSRQGGSYEQYF. The CDR3 coding sequence is TGTGCCAGTAGCAGACAGGGGGGAAGCTACGAGCAGTACTTC. The whole variable domain, remainder taken from reference TRBV19 and TRBJ2-7, is DGGITQSPKYLFRKEGQNVTLSCEQNLNHDAMYWYRQDPGQGLRLIYYSQIVNDFQKGDIAEGYSVSREKKESFPLTVTSAQKNPTAFYLCASSRQGGSYEQYFGPGTRLTVT.

This chain links TRBV6-5 with TRBJ1-2; no definite D call. The CDR3 consists of 13 residues. CDR1 and CDR2 from the germline V gene are MNHEY and SVGAGI. Trimming removed 3 bases from V and 1 base from J, with 6 bases in between. The CDR3 loop reads CASSYEGNYGYTF. The CDR3 DNA reads as TGTGCCAGCAGTTATGAGGGTAACTATGGCTACACCTTC.

V usage is TRBV19 and J usage is TRBJ2-4, with D unresolved. The CDR3 covers 15 residues. The germline gives CDR1 LNHDA, CDR2 SQIVND (reference sequence). The V end lost 6 bases, the J end lost 0 bases, and 12 bases lay between the germline ends. CDR3 residues: CASRDGPLAKNIQYF. The CDR3 region has the DNA TGTGCCAGTAGAGACGGCCCTCTAGCCAAAAACATTCAGTACTTC.

The chain couples TRBV2 to TRBJ2-4, with TRBD1 identical over 8 bases. This CDR3 is 16 amino acids long. Looked up from germline, CDR1 is SNHLY and CDR2 is FYNNEI. Trimming removed 4 bases from V and 1 base from J; junction bases left unmatched: 6. The CDR3 spells CASSGGGQGAKNIQYF. CDR3 DNA: TGTGCCAGCAGTGGGGGAGGACAGGGTGCCAAAAACATTCAGTACTTC.

The J gene is TRBJ1-2, the V gene TRBV6-5; the D is unclear. With 8 bases removed from V and 8 bases from J, the gap between germline ends came to 15 bases. Germline values: CDR1 MNHEY, CDR2 SVGAGI. This CDR3 region has 12 residues. The CDR3 reads CASGKDGRGYTF. The DNA for the CDR3 is TGTGCCAGCGGGAAGGACGGGAGAGGCTACACCTTC.

The chain has TRBV7-3 and TRBJ1-2; tentatively, D is TRBD1 (5 bases). Per the germline V gene, CDR1 is SGHTA and CDR2 is FQGTGA. The CDR3 sequence is 14 residues long. The V gene lost 4 bases and the J gene lost 7 bases, with 16 bases spanning the gap. In DNA, the CDR3 is TGTGCCAGCAGCTCAGGGCCCTCAGCTGGTGGCTACACCTTC. Its protein is CASSSGPSAGGYTF.

The chain combines TRBV5-6 with TRBJ2-5; 13 nucleotides align to TRBD2. CDR3 length: 15 amino acids. The germline gives CDR1 SGHDT, CDR2 YYEEEE. The J segment lost 3 bases and the V segment lost 4 bases, leaving 3 bases of the junction unmatched. This CDR3 reads CASSGLAGDKETQYF. CDR3 bases: TGTGCCAGCAGCGGACTAGCGGGGGACAAAGAGACCCAGTACTTC.

The rearrangement uses TRBV19 and TRBJ2-2; D is unclear. CDR1 and CDR2 (germline): LNHDA, SQIVND (reference sequence). The germline V and J ends were trimmed by 2 bases and 2 bases, with 6 bases remaining between them. There are 14 residues in the CDR3. The chain's CDR3 is CASSIMANTGELFF. As DNA, the CDR3 is TGTGCCAGTAGTATAATGGCAAACACCGGGGAGCTGTTTTTT.

The J gene is TRBJ2-1, the V gene TRBV30; D is ambiguous. The CDR3 is made up of 13 amino acids. CDR1 and CDR2 (germline): GTSNPN, SVGIG (reference sequence). V lost 0 bases, J lost 5 bases, and 8 bases lay in between. This chain's CDR3 is CAWSVRLDNEQFF. The CDR3 DNA is TGTGCCTGGAGTGTAAGACTCGACAATGAGCAGTTCTTC. Full variable domain (outside the CDR3, taken from reference TRBV30 and TRBJ2-1): SQTIHQWPATLVQPVGSPLSLECTVEGTSNPNLYWYRQAAGRGLQLLFYSVGIGQISSEVPQNLSASRPQDRQFILSSKKLLLSDSGFYLCAWSVRLDNEQFFGPGTRLTVL.

Only one count was recorded for this clone. V usage is TRBV30 and J usage is TRBJ1-2, with a possible D match to TRBD1 (5 bases). Between the trimmed V and J ends, which lost 3 bases and 3 bases, there was a span of 23 bases. The germline V gene has CDR1 GTSNPN and CDR2 SVGIG (reference sequence). This CDR3 comprises 17 residues. The CDR3 protein is CAWSFFTPRARDYGYTF. Written as DNA, the CDR3 is TGTGCCTGGAGCTTTTTTACCCCCAGGGCCAGGGACTATGGCTACACCTTC.

The V call is TRBV4-1, the J call TRBJ1-2; the D is unclear. Germline V gene sequence: CDR1 MGHRA, CDR2 YSYEKL. The CDR3 extends over 20 amino acids. V was trimmed by 0 bases and J by 0 bases, leaving 23 bases between them. The DNA for the CDR3 is TGCGCCAGCAGCCAAGATCGAGGACGGGGTTGGAGGAGATCTAACTATGGCTACACCTTC. Residues: CASSQDRGRGWRRSNYGYTF.

The chain uses TRBV2 and TRBJ2-3; D may correspond to TRBD1 or TRBD2 (5 bases each). This CDR3 has 10 residues. Germline V gene data show CDR1 as SNHLY and CDR2 as FYNNEI. V was trimmed by 8 bases and J by 6 bases, leaving 6 bases between them. CDR3 loop: CASEGDTQYF. In DNA form, the CDR3 reads TGTGCCAGCGAGGGGGATACGCAGTATTTT.

The chain carries TRBV6-6 and TRBJ1-3; D is undetermined. The V end lost 2 bases, the J end lost 0 bases, and 5 bases lay between the germline ends. CDR1 and CDR2 (germline): MNHNY, SVGAGI (reference sequence). CDR3 length: 14 amino acids. The CDR3 region is CASSYGSSGNTIYF. The DNA of the CDR3 is TGTGCCAGCAGTTACGGGAGCTCTGGAAACACCATATATTTT.

This clone was detected only a few times. The chain couples TRBV19 to TRBJ2-1; D may be TRBD2 (5 bases). Germline CDR1 reads LNHDA; CDR2 reads SQIVND (reference sequence). The CDR3 totals 12 residues. Trimming took off 5 bases at V and 11 bases at J, with 13 bases between the two ends. CDR3 in amino acids: CASSSTRTKQFF. CDR3 coding DNA: TGTGCCAGTAGTTCTACTAGAACTAAGCAGTTCTTC.

The gene calls are TRBV12-5 and TRBJ2-1, with D perhaps assigned TRBD1 or TRBD2 (5 bases each). The CDR3 spans 15 residues. V was clipped by 6 bases and J by 4 bases, with 16 bases between them. CDR1 and CDR2 (germline): LGHNT, FRNRAP. The CDR3 DNA reads as TGTGCTAGTGGCTCCGGGGCTAGCATGTACAATGAGCAGTTCTTC. This translates into CASGSGASMYNEQFF.

This chain joins TRBV9 and TRBJ2-7; possible D gene TRBD1, 5 bases. The CDR3 runs to 12 residues. V was pared by 4 bases and J by 6 bases, with 11 bases between. From germline, CDR1 is SGDLS and CDR2 YYNGEE. CDR3 DNA sequence: TGTGCCAGCAGCATTACAGGCCTCGAGCAGTACTTC. Protein: CASSITGLEQYF.

There are a few counts of this clone. The chain employs TRBV14 and TRBJ1-1; D might be TRBD1 (6 bases). The CDR3 runs to 14 residues. The V end lost 0 bases, the J end lost 8 bases, and 13 bases lay between the germline ends. Germline V gene sequence: CDR1 SGHDN, CDR2 FVKESK. The CDR3 region has the DNA TGTGCCAGCAGCCAAGAAAACAGGGTAAGGGAAGCTTTCTTT. The encoded protein is CASSQENRVREAFF.

V and J are TRBV2 and TRBJ2-1; D is uncertain. Trimming removed 4 bases from V and 1 base from J, with 5 bases in between. Germline-derived CDR1 and CDR2 are SNHLY and FYNNEI. This CDR3 has 13 amino acids. CDR3 amino acids: CASSARSYNEQFF. The CDR3 DNA reads TGTGCCAGCAGTGCCAGATCCTACAATGAGCAGTTCTTC.

This chain uses TRBV12-5 with TRBJ2-3, with D perhaps matching TRBD2 (6 bases). The V and J ends lost 6 bases and 1 base respectively, with 11 bases between them. The CDR3 has 14 amino acids. From germline, CDR1 is LGHNT and CDR2 FRNRAP. DNA for the CDR3: TGTGCTAGTGGCCGTAGCGGAGGCACAGATACGCAGTATTTT. Protein: CASGRSGGTDTQYF.

The J gene is TRBJ2-3, the V gene TRBV5-1, with a weak D call TRBD1 (6 bases). CDR1 is SGHRS and CDR2 is YFSETQ in the germline V gene. Trimming pared 4 bases from V and 5 bases from J, leaving 17 bases between. The CDR3 loop spans 15 amino acids. CDR3 nucleotide sequence: TGCGCCAGCAGCGACATACAGGGCTTGGGAGATACGCAGTATTTT. Its protein product is CASSDIQGLGDTQYF.

The CDR3 region has the DNA TGTGCCTGGAGTGTCGGGACAGGGGCCTCCTACGAGCAGTACTTC. It specifies CAWSVGTGASYEQYF. The chain recombines TRBV30 with TRBJ2-7, with TRBD1 matching over 10 bases. The CDR3 runs to 15 residues. Germline CDR1 GTSNPN, CDR2 SVGIG (reference sequence). The trim removed 0 bases at V and 0 bases at J, leaving 2 bases unmatched. Supplemented by reference TRBV30 and TRBJ2-7, the full variable domain reads SQTIHQWPATLVQPVGSPLSLECTVEGTSNPNLYWYRQAAGRGLQLLFYSVGIGQISSEVPQNLSASRPQDRQFILSSKKLLLSDSGFYLCAWSVGTGASYEQYFGPGTRLTVT.

The genes are TRBV7-3 and TRBJ2-1; unclear D gene. This CDR3 has 12 residues. V lost 0 bases, J lost 12 bases, and 9 bases lay in between. Germline CDR1 and CDR2: SGHTA and FQGTGA. This CDR3 is CASSLTNGGQFF. As DNA, the CDR3 is TGTGCCAGCAGCTTAACGAACGGCGGGCAGTTCTTC.

On this clone: The junction departs from the called germline gene at one end, perhaps through a read error. The chain recombines TRBV7-2 with TRBJ2-7, with D possibly TRBD2 on 5 matching bases. CDR3 size: 16 residues. Germline lookup yields CDR1 SGHTA and CDR2 FQGNSA. The CDR3 protein is CASSSYPLLESSEQYF. The CDR3 nucleotides are TGTGCCAGCAGCTCGTACCCACTACTAGAATCCTCCGAGCAGTACTTC.

Written as DNA, the CDR3 is TGCGCCGGGCCCGGGACTATAAGGAGGGAGACCCAGTACTTC. Protein sequence: CAGPGTIRRETQYF. The chain recombines TRBV10-1 with TRBJ2-5; TRBD2 aligns across 7 bases. The CDR3 is made up of 14 amino acids. Germline loops: CDR1 WNHNN, CDR2 SYGVQD (reference sequence). Trimming cost V 11 bases and J 5 bases; bases outside gene matches: 14.

This clone was seen a handful of times. The chain employs TRBV30 and TRBJ1-1; D is perhaps TRBD1 (5 bases). The CDR3 has 14 amino acids. Trimming took 3 bases from V and 1 from J, leaving 12 bases between them. Per germline, CDR1 GTSNPN and CDR2 SVGIG (reference sequence). The DNA of the CDR3 is TGTGCCTGGAGGGGATACGGACAGAACACTGAAGCTTTCTTT. It encodes CAWRGYGQNTEAFF. Looking up the rest from reference TRBV30 and TRBJ1-1 gives the full variable domain: SQTIHQWPATLVQPVGSPLSLECTVEGTSNPNLYWYRQAAGRGLQLLFYSVGIGQISSEVPQNLSASRPQDRQFILSSKKLLLSDSGFYLCAWRGYGQNTEAFFGQGTRLTVV.

The chain employs TRBV29-1 and TRBJ2-1; 13 bases match TRBD2. The CDR3 runs 14 residues. V shed 4 bases and J 7 bases; nucleotides not matched to a gene: 4. CDR1 is SQVTM, CDR2 ANQGSEA, per germline. The CDR3: CSVARTSGRNEQFF. The DNA for the CDR3 is TGCAGCGTTGCGAGGACTAGCGGGAGAAATGAGCAGTTCTTC.